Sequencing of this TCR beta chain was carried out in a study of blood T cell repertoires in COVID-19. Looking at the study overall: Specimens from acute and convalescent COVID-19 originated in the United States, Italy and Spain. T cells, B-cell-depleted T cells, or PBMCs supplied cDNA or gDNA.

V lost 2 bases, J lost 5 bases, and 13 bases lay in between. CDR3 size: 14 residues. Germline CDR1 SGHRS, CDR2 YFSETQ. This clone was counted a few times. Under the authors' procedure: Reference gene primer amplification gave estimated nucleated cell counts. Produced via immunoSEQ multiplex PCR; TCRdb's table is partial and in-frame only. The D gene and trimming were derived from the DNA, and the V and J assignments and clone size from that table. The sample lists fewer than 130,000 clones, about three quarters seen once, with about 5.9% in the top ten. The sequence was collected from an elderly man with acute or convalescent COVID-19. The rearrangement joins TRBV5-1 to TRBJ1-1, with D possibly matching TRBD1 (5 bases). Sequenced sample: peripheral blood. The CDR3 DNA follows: TGCGCCAGCAGCTTTGGGGGAGGGGTGACTGAAGCTTTCTTT. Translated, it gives CASSFGGGVTEAFF.